Following are 20 T cell receptor beta chains from one sample sequenced in a study of T cell responses to AZD1222 COVID-19 vaccine. Generated by immunoSEQ multiplex PCR, the TCRdb table keeps only in-frame clones and is missing some. The table lists fewer than 45,000 clones, 65% to 85% of them singletons. The input for sequencing was peripheral blood, taken on day 0 of AZD1222 vaccination. These receptors all stem from an adult in good health.

The V call is TRBV5-1, the J call TRBJ1-4, with 7 bases aligning to TRBD1. This CDR3 has 14 amino acids. Germline V gives CDR1 SGHRS, CDR2 YFSETQ. V was clipped by 4 bases and J by 5 bases; unmatched bases: 5. The CDR3 nucleotides read TGCGCCAGCAGCCACGGGACAGAGAATGAAAAACTGTTTTTT. Translated: CASSHGTENEKLFF.

Only one count was recorded for this clone. The gene calls are TRBV4-3 and TRBJ1-4; TRBD1 is a possible D gene (6 bases). V lost 4 bases, J lost 4 bases, and 13 bases lay in between. The CDR3 length is 15 residues. The germline V gene has CDR1 LGHNA and CDR2 YSLEER. The CDR3 region is CASSRRTEYNEKLFF. The CDR3 bases are TGCGCCAGCAGCCGTCGGACAGAATATAATGAAAAACTGTTTTTT.

The chain joins TRBV30 to TRBJ1-4; D perhaps matches TRBD1 (6 bases). The CDR3 has 15 residues. Per the germline V gene, CDR1 is GTSNPN and CDR2 is SVGIG (reference sequence). Trimming stripped 0 bases from V and 4 bases from J, with 12 bases between. The CDR3: CAWSVSQGYNEKLFF. The CDR3 nucleotides read TGTGCCTGGAGTGTTTCACAGGGTTATAATGAAAAACTGTTTTTT. The entire variable domain, with the rest obtained from reference TRBV30 and TRBJ1-4, is as follows: SQTIHQWPATLVQPVGSPLSLECTVEGTSNPNLYWYRQAAGRGLQLLFYSVGIGQISSEVPQNLSASRPQDRQFILSSKKLLLSDSGFYLCAWSVSQGYNEKLFFGSGTQLSVL.

This sequence joins TRBV6-6 and TRBJ1-5; perhaps TRBD1 as D (6 bases). CDR1 is MNHNY and CDR2 is SVGAGI in the germline V gene (reference sequence). The CDR3 has 15 amino acids. Trimming pared 6 bases from V and 3 bases from J, leaving 15 bases between. This chain's CDR3 is CASSNTGPFNQPQHF. CDR3 coding DNA: TGTGCCAGCAGCAATACAGGGCCTTTCAATCAGCCCCAGCATTTT.

The gene calls are TRBV10-2 and TRBJ2-1; D possibly corresponds to TRBD1 (6 bases). The CDR3 is 11 amino acids. V was trimmed by 4 bases and J by 9 bases, leaving 7 bases between them. Germline V gene sequence: CDR1 WSHSY, CDR2 SAAADI. This CDR3 is CASSGGLEQFF. Written as DNA, the CDR3 is TGCGCCAGCAGTGGGGGGCTTGAGCAGTTCTTC.

The J gene is TRBJ2-1, the V gene TRBV19; D might be TRBD1 or TRBD2, each matching 5 bases. Trimming stripped 8 bases from V and 4 bases from J, with 15 bases between. Germline CDR1 reads LNHDA; CDR2 reads SQIVND (reference sequence). The CDR3 length is 14 residues. The CDR3 loop reads CASRDLGKYNEQFF. CDR3 bases: TGTGCCAGTCGGGACCTTGGCAAATACAATGAGCAGTTCTTC.

The genes are TRBV7-2 and TRBJ2-1; no reliable D call. CDR1 SGHTA and CDR2 FQGNSA come from the germline V gene. The length of the CDR3 is 13 residues. V shed 2 bases and J shed 7 bases, with 9 bases lying between them. CDR3 sequence: CASSLNRQNEQFF. The CDR3 DNA reads TGTGCCAGCAGCTTAAACAGACAAAATGAGCAGTTCTTC.

V usage is TRBV19 and J usage is TRBJ2-5; 10 nucleotides line up with TRBD1. Germline CDR1 LNHDA, CDR2 SQIVND (reference sequence). CDR3 length equals 14 residues. Trimming removed 5 bases from V and 4 bases from J; junction bases left unmatched: 4. This CDR3 reads CASSGGQGRETQYF. Written as DNA, the CDR3 is TGTGCCAGTAGTGGGGGACAGGGGAGAGAGACCCAGTACTTC.

This clone was seen only once. This chain links TRBV9 with TRBJ1-2, with D unclear. Trimming left V 0 bases short and J 2 bases short, with 14 bases between. Germline V gene lookup returns CDR1 SGDLS and CDR2 YYNGEE. There are 16 residues in the CDR3. CDR3 bases: TGTGCCAGCAGCGTAGGGTATTCGAGGATCAACTATGGCTACACCTTC. It yields the protein CASSVGYSRINYGYTF.

This clone was seen more than once but under ten times. V is TRBV3-1 (or the pseudogene TRBV3-2) and J is TRBJ2-7; 9 nucleotides line up with TRBD2. The CDR3 sequence is 16 residues long. J gave up 4 bases and V 10 bases, and 17 bases lay outside the gene matches. Germline V gene lookup returns CDR1 LGHDT and CDR2 YNNKEL (reference sequence). CDR3 sequence reads: CANTGGLAGRAYEQYF. CDR3 bases: TGTGCCAACACCGGGGGGCTAGCGGGGAGGGCATACGAGCAGTACTTC.

This clone occurred once. This chain joins TRBV9 and TRBJ1-5; unclear D gene. Germline values: CDR1 SGDLS, CDR2 YYNGEE. V gave up 4 bases and J gave up 0 bases, with 11 bases separating them. The CDR3 totals 15 residues. The CDR3 is CASSLDGGSNQPQHF. Here the CDR3 DNA reads TGTGCCAGCAGCTTGGACGGTGGTAGCAATCAGCCCCAGCATTTT. The full variable domain, with the rest looked up from reference TRBV9 and TRBJ1-5, is DSGVTQTPKHLITATGQRVTLRCSPRSGDLSVYWYQQSLDQGLQFLIQYYNGEERAKGNILERFSAQQFPDLHSELNLSSLELGDSALYFCASSLDGGSNQPQHFGDGTRLSIL.

The V and J genes are TRBV28 and TRBJ2-7; D not resolved. V was trimmed by 6 bases and J by 9 bases, leaving 15 bases between them. The CDR3 is made up of 12 amino acids. Germline assignment: CDR1 MDHEN and CDR2 SYDVKM. CDR3 nucleotide sequence: TGTGCCAGCAGCCGTGCCCGCCAAGGGCAGTACTTC. It translates to CASSRARQGQYF.

This chain connects TRBV28 to TRBJ1-6, with D possibly matching TRBD1 (5 bases). The CDR3 is 20 amino acids. V lost 6 bases and J 2 bases, leaving 26 bases between the germline ends. Germline V CDR1 and CDR2: MDHEN, SYDVKM. CDR3 residues: CASRLILGGGLGTYNSPLHF. As DNA, the CDR3 is TGTGCCAGCAGACTCATCCTGGGGGGGGGATTGGGGACCTATAATTCACCCCTCCACTTT.

The chain has TRBV5-5 and TRBJ1-3; D not resolved. Between the trimmed V and J ends, which lost 1 base and 0 bases, there was a span of 8 bases. Germline CDR1 reads SGHKS; CDR2 reads YYEKEE (reference sequence). There are 15 residues in the CDR3. The CDR3 spells CASSLTGFSGNTIYF. In DNA form, the CDR3 reads TGTGCCAGCAGCTTGACGGGGTTCTCTGGAAACACCATATATTTT.

This chain uses TRBV14 with TRBJ2-7; possibly TRBD1 or TRBD2 for D (5 bases each). CDR3 length: 16 residues. The germline V and J ends were trimmed by 1 base and 0 bases, with 13 bases remaining between them. CDR1 and CDR2 (germline): SGHDN, FVKESK. The CDR3 DNA sequence: TGTGCCAGCAGCCAAGTCCCTTGGGGGAGCTCCTACGAGCAGTACTTC. Its protein product is CASSQVPWGSSYEQYF.

The chain recombines TRBV28 with TRBJ2-1; 11 bases align to TRBD1. The CDR3 is 13 residues long. The germline gives CDR1 MDHEN, CDR2 SYDVKM. V shed 6 bases, J shed 6 bases, and the junction held 1 base outside the gene matches. The DNA for the CDR3 is TGTGCCAGCAGGGGACAGGGGGGCAATGAGCAGTTCTTC. Amino acid sequence: CASRGQGGNEQFF.

The V call is TRBV6-2 or TRBV6-3, the J call TRBJ2-7, with TRBD1 matching over 9 bases. CDR3 length: 15 amino acids. Germline V gene data show CDR1 as MNHEY and CDR2 as SVGEGT. With V trimmed by 6 bases and J by 1 base, 7 bases remained unmatched. For the CDR3, the DNA is TGTGCCAGCAGCGGGGGGACAGGGAGTTCCTACGAGCAGTACTTC. This encodes CASSGGTGSSYEQYF.

The rearrangement links TRBV5-5 to TRBJ2-2; the match to TRBD1 covers 7 bases. The CDR3 totals 15 residues. Germline CDR1 reads SGHKS; CDR2 reads YYEKEE (reference sequence). V dropped 2 bases and J dropped 6; count of bases not matched to a gene: 7. Written as DNA, the CDR3 is TGTGCCAGCAGCTTTGGGGTGGGGACAGCCGGGGAGCTGTTTTTT. Translating gives CASSFGVGTAGELFF.

V is TRBV5-1 and J is TRBJ2-1, with 8 positions matching TRBD1. The CDR3 is 13 residues long. Trimming at V came to 3 bases and at J to 4 bases, leaving 0 bases not matched to a gene. The germline gives CDR1 SGHRS, CDR2 YFSETQ. CDR3 bases: TGCGCCAGCAGCTGGACAGGGTACAATGAGCAGTTCTTC. Encoded protein: CASSWTGYNEQFF.

The J gene is TRBJ2-7, the V gene TRBV6-2 or TRBV6-3; D tentatively fits TRBD1 or TRBD2 (6 bases each). The V and J ends lost 6 bases and 4 bases respectively, with 10 bases between them. The germline V gene has CDR1 MNHEY and CDR2 SVGEGT. The CDR3 runs to 12 residues. The CDR3 DNA is TGTGCCAGCAGCCAAGGGGGGTACGAGCAGTACTTC. It yields the protein CASSQGGYEQYF.